This T cell receptor beta chain was captured in a study of blood T cell repertoires in COVID-19 (dated by TCRdb to the early 2020s). Notes on the research overall: Samples from collaborators originated in the United States, Italy and Spain and spanned both the acute and convalescent phases of COVID-19. The material from the prospective study consisted of cDNA or gDNA derived from T cells, B-cell-depleted T cells, or PBMCs. The dataset comprised deeply sampled blood TCRbeta repertoires from subjects exposed to, actively infected with, or recovered from COVID-19. A freely available public database, intended as a resource for researchers studying the immune response to SARS-CoV-2, is where the repertoires were released. Samples came from the ongoing ImmuneRACE study (first 160 participants) plus 1,254 subjects from 6 global collaborators. Sample metadata almost always included a de-identified subject ID, COVID-19 status, age in years and sex. Where available, HLA class I and class II types were taken from metadata supplied by the sample provider and were not determined by assay-based typing.

TCRbeta CDR3 regions were amplified from genomic DNA using the immunoSEQ Assay, a bias-controlled multiplex PCR. On the authors' methods: Nucleated cell counts per sample were estimated from amplification of reference gene primers within the assay. Sequence reads were collapsed and filtered to measure the absolute abundance of every unique TCRbeta CDR3 rearrangement. For each sample, productive Simpson clonality was calculated as the square root of Simpson's diversity index over productive rearrangements. This immuneACCESS table, as held by TCRdb, lists in-frame sequences with V and J called but not all clones. Of the missing ones, under half trace to an unresolved V gene in checked studies; the others have no known cause. V, J and clone size are taken as reported in that table, and D and trimming were inferred from the DNA itself. The sample includes around 170,000 clones, with 70% to 90% observed a single time. The ten largest account for 2.9% of the sample.

Each collaborating institution followed its own protocols to collect whole blood in K2EDTA tubes. For TCRbeta analysis, collaborators shipped samples in one of three forms: frozen whole blood, isolated PBMCs, or DNA extracted from either of those sample types. From its cysteine to its phenylalanine, the CDR3 spans 15 amino acids. This entry keeps only the CDR3 DNA: 45 bases, framed from base 1. Here V drops 1 base and J drops 7 bases, and the junction holds 9 bases not matched to any gene. According to the germline V gene, CDR1 reads ENHRY and CDR2 reads SYGVKD. Remarks on this clone: The antigen it recognizes is unknown. Base-call qualities are not available, and no considerably larger clone is one nucleotide away.

What the authors observed across the whole study: The quantity of clinical and demographic metadata differed by source and by participant and was supplied without curation.

Source material: peripheral blood. The sequence links TRBV10-3 to TRBJ1-2; the junction holds 7 bases that match TRBD1. The sequence was obtained from a woman aged 25 to 45 with active or convalescent COVID-19. The CDR3 loop reads CAISEFSGGGSGYTF. The sequence in DNA is TGTGCCATCAGTGAGTTCTCAGGGGGTGGATCTGGCTACACCTTC.